This TCR beta chain was captured by sequencing in a study of regulatory T cells in long-lasting Graves disease. On the study more broadly: The antithyroid drugs taken by newly diagnosed Graves' patients had been used for under 3 months. Study-wide results and caveats: Investigators studied peripheral blood only, not thyroid tissue.

In regard to this clonotype: Its antigen remains unidentified.

Sample time point: newly diagnosed GD, antithyroid drugs for less than 3 months. From RNA extracted from PBMCs, the TCR library was made. Staff took around 8.6 milliliters of peripheral blood and put it into EDTA tubes. The germline CDR1 and CDR2 sequences are DFQATT and SNEGSKA (reference sequence). The ends lost 1 base at V and 6 bases at J; junction bases unmatched: 6. The CDR3 covers 14 residues. For TCR beta, libraries came from iRepertoire HTBI primers and Arm-PCR of CDR3 regions. Per the authors' pipeline: The samples yielded approximately 62 TRBV and roughly 14 TRBJ segments. TCRdb re-called the multiplex PCR reads through MiXCR, storing one row per CDR3 protein. TCRdb, not the authors, supplied the V and J calls. The sample lists 350,000 to 400,000 distinct CDR3 sequences, roughly 15% occurring once.

The receptor comes from a female donor with Graves disease. The sequencing used peripheral blood mononuclear cells (PBMCs), collected at new diagnosis, from a patient treated with antithyroid drugs. The chain joins TRBV20-1 to TRBJ2-7; 10 bases line up with TRBD1. The DNA of the CDR3 is TGCAGTGCTAGAGCGGGGACAGGGGATTTCGAGCAGTACTTC. This codes for CSARAGTGDFEQYF.